This T cell receptor beta chain was observed in a study of blood T cell repertoires in COVID-19. Across the study: Sample material is recorded as cDNA or gDNA derived from T cells, B-cell-depleted T cells, or PBMCs.

Per the original methods: Amplification with reference gene primers provided the estimates of nucleated cell counts. Profiled with immunoSEQ multiplex PCR; TCRdb holds only in-frame clones, not every one. The V and J calls and clone size were taken over from that table, and D and trimming were inferred from the DNA. The sample shows about 480,000 clones, 85% to 90% of them seen only once. CDR1 and CDR2 (germline): LNHDA, SQIVND (reference sequence). CDR3 length equals 15 residues. The V and J ends lost 5 bases and 3 bases, in that order; junction bases with no gene match: 7. The chain recombines TRBV19 with TRBJ1-1; 9 bases match TRBD1. The TCR was taken from a man aged 18 to 29 with COVID-19, enrolled during active disease. The sequenced material came from peripheral blood. CDR3 in DNA: TGTGCCAGTAGTGGGTGGACAGGGGAGCACACTGAAGCTTTCTTT. Translating gives CASSGWTGEHTEAFF.